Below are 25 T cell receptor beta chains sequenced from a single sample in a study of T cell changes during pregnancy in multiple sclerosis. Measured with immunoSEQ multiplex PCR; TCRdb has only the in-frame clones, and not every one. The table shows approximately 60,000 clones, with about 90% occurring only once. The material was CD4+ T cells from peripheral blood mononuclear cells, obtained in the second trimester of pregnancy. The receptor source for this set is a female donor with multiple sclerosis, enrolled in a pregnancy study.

CDR3 amino acids: CASRSATGHTEAFF. CDR3 DNA sequence: TGTGCCAGCAGGTCTGCAACAGGGCACACTGAAGCTTTCTTT. The chain joins TRBV6-5 to TRBJ1-1; D possibly corresponds to TRBD1 (6 bases). Germline CDR1 reads MNHEY; CDR2 reads SVGAGI. The CDR3 has 14 amino acids. Trimming removed 6 bases from V and 3 bases from J, with 14 bases in between.

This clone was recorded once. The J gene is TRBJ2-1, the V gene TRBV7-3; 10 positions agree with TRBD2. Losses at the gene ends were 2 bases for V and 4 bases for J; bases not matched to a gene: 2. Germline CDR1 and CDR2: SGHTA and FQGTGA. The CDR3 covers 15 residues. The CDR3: CASSLSAGGYNEQFF. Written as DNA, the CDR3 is TGTGCCAGCAGCTTATCAGCGGGAGGGTACAATGAGCAGTTCTTC.

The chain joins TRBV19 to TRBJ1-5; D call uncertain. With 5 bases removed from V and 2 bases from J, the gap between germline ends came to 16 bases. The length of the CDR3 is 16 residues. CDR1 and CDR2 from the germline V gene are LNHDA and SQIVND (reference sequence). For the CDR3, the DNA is TGTGCCAGTAGTGCCACAATCCCCGGAGGCAATCAGCCCCAGCATTTT. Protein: CASSATIPGGNQPQHF.

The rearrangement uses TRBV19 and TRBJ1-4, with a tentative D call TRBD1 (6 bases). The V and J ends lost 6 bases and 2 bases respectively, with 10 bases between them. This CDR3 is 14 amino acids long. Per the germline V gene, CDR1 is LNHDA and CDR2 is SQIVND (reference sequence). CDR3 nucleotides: TGTGCCAGTAGCACCGGACAGACTAATGAAAAACTGTTTTTT. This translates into CASSTGQTNEKLFF.

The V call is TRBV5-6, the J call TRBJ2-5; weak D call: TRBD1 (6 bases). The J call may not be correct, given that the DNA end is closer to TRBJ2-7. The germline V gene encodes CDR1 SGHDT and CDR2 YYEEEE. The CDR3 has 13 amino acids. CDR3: CASSLGGLNEQYF. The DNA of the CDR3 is TGTGCCAGCAGCTTGGGGGGGCTCAACGAGCAGTACTTC.

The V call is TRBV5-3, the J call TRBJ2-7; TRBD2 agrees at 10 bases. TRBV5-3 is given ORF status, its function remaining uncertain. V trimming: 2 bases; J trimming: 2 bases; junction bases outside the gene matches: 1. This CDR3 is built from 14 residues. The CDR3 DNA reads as TGTGCCAGAAGCTTACTAGCGGGGACCTACGAGCAGTACTTC. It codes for CARSLLAGTYEQYF.

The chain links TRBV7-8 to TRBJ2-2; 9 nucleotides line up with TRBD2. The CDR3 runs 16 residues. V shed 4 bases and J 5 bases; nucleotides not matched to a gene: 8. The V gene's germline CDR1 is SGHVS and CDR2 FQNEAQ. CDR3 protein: CASSSTSGPRTGELFF. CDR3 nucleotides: TGTGCCAGCAGCTCGACTAGCGGTCCCCGGACCGGGGAGCTGTTTTTT.

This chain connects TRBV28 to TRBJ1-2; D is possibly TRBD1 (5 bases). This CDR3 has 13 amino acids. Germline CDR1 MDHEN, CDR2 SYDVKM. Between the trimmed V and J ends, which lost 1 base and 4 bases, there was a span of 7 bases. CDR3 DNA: TGTGCCAGCAGTTTATCCGACAGCTATGGCTACACCTTC. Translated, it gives CASSLSDSYGYTF.

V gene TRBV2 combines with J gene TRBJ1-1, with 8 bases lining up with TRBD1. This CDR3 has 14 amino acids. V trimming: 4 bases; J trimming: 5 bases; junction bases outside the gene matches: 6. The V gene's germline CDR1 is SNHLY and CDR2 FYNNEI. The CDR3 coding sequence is TGTGCCAGCAGTGTAGACAGGGGCTATACTGAAGCTTTCTTT. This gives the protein CASSVDRGYTEAFF.

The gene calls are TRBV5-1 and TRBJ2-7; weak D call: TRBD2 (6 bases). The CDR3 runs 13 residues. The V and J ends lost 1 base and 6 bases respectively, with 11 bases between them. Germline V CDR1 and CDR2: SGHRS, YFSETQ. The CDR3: CASSLTVSGEQYF. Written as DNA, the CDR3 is TGCGCCAGCAGCTTGACCGTTAGCGGCGAGCAGTACTTC.

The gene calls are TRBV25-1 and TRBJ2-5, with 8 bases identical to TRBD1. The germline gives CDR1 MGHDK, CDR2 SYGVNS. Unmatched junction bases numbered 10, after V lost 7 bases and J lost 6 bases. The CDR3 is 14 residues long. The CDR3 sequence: CASTSDRAVKTQYF. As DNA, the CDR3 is TGTGCCAGCACCTCGGACAGGGCCGTGAAGACCCAGTACTTC.

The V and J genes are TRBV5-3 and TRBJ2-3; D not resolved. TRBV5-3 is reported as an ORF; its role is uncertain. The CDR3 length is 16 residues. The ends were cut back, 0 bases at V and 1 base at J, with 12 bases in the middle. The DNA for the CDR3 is TGTGCCAGAAGCTTGGCGGAAGAGCGTTGCACAGATACGCAGTATTTT. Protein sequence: CARSLAEERCTDTQYF.

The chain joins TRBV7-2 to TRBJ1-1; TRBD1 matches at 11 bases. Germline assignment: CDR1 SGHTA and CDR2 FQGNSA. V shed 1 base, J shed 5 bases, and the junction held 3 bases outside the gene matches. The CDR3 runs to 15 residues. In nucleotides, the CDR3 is TGTGCCAGCAGCTTAGGGACAGGGGGCGCAACTGAAGCTTTCTTT. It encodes CASSLGTGGATEAFF.

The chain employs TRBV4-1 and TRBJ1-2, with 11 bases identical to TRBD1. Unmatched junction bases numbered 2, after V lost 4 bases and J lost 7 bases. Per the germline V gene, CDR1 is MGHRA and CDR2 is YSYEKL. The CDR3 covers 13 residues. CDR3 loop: CASSPGTGGGYTF. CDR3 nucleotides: TGCGCCAGCAGCCCCGGGACAGGGGGTGGCTACACCTTC.

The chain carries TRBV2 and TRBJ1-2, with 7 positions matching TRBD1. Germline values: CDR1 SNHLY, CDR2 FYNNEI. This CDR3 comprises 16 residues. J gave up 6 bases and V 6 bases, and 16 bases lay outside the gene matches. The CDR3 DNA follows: TGTGCCAGCAGACCTCCTGCGACAGGGATGGTCCATGGCTACACCTTC. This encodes CASRPPATGMVHGYTF.

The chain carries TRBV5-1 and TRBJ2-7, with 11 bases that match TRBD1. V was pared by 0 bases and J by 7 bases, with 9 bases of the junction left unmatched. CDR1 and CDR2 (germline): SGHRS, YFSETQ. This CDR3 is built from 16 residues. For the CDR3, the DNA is TGCGCCAGCAGCTTGGGGGTCCGGGGACAGGGGGGTGAGCAGTACTTC. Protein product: CASSLGVRGQGGEQYF.

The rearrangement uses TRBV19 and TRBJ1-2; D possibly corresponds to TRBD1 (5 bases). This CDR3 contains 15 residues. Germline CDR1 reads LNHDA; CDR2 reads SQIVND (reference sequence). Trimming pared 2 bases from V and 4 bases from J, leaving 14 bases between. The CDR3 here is CASSINGREGYGYTF. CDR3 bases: TGTGCCAGTAGTATAAACGGCAGGGAAGGCTATGGCTACACCTTC.

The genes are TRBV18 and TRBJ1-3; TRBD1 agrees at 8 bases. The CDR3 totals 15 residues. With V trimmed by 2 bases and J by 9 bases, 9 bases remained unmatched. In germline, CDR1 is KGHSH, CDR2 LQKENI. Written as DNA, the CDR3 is TGTGCCAGCTCACCAAGTTCAGGGGGCTTGGGCACCATATATTTT. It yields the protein CASSPSSGGLGTIYF.

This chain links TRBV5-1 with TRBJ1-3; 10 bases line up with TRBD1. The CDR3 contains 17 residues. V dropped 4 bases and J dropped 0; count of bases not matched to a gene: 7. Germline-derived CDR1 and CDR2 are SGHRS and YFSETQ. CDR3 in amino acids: CASSPGTGASSGNTIYF. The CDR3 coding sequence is TGCGCCAGCAGCCCCGGGACAGGGGCGAGCTCTGGAAACACCATATATTTT.

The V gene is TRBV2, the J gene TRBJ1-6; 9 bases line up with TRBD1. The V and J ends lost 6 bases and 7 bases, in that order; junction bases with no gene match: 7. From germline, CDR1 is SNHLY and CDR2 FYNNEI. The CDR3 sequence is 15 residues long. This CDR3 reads CASRQQGAGNSPLHF. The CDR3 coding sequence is TGTGCCAGCAGGCAACAGGGGGCAGGGAATTCACCCCTCCACTTT. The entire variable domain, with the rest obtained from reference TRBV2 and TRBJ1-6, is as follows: EPEVTQTPSHQVTQMGQEVILRCVPISNHLYFYWYRQILGQKVEFLVSFYNNEISEKSEIFDDQFSVERPDGSNFTLKIRSTKLEDSAMYFCASRQQGAGNSPLHFGNGTRLTVT.

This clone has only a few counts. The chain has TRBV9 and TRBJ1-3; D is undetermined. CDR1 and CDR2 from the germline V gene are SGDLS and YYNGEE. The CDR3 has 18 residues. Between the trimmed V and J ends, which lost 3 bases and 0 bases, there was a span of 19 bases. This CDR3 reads CASSARTRIGNSGNTIYF. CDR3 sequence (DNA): TGTGCCAGCAGCGCGAGGACTCGCATAGGTAACTCTGGAAACACCATATATTTT.

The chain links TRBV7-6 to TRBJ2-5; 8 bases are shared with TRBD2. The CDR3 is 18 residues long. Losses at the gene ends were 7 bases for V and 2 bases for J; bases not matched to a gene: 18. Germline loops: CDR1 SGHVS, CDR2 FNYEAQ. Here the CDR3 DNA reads TGTGCCAGCACCCTCGGGGCCTCCCGAGCGGGGGTTCAAGAGACCCAGTACTTC. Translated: CASTLGASRAGVQETQYF.

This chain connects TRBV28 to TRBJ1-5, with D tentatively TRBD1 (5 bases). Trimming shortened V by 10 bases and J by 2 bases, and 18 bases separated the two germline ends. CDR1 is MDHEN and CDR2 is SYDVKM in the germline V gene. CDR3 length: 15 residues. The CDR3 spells CATSGTGVRNQPQHF. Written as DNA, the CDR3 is TGTGCCACCTCAGGGACGGGGGTTCGCAATCAGCCCCAGCATTTT.

CDR3 protein: CASSLGVPYNEQFF. In nucleotides, the CDR3 is TGTGCCAGCAGTTTAGGAGTACCGTACAATGAGCAGTTCTTC. This chain connects TRBV27 to TRBJ2-1, with unresolved D. Germline V gives CDR1 MNHEY, CDR2 SMNVEV (reference sequence). Trimming took 2 bases from V and 4 from J, leaving 9 bases between them. This CDR3 has 14 amino acids.

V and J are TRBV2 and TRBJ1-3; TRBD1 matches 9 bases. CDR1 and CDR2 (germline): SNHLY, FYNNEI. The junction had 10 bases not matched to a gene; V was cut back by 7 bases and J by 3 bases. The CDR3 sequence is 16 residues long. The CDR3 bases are TGTGCCAGCACCGATCGGGGACAGGGCCATGGAAACACCATATATTTT. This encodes CASTDRGQGHGNTIYF.